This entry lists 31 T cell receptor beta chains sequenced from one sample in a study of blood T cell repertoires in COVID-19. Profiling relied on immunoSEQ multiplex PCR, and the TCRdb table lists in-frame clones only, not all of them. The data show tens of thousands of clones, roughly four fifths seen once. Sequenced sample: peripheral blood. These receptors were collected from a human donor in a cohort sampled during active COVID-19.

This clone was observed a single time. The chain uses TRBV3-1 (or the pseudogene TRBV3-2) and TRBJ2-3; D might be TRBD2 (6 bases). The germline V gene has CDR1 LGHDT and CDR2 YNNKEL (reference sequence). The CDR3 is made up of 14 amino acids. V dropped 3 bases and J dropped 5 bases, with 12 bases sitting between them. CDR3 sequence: CASSHRGYGDTQYF. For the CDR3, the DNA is TGTGCCAGCAGCCACCGGGGGTATGGAGATACGCAGTATTTT.

CDR3 loop: CASSLATSRQETQYF. The CDR3 region has the DNA TGTGCCAGCAGCTTAGCGACTAGCCGGCAAGAGACCCAGTACTTC. J is TRBJ2-5 and V is TRBV7-8; 7 bases fit TRBD2. Germline lookup yields CDR1 SGHVS and CDR2 FQNEAQ. The CDR3 is 15 amino acids. Trimming took 0 bases from V and 2 from J; bases not matched to a gene: 3.

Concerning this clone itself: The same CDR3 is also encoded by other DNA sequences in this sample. CDR3 residues: CASSLAGGAEAFF. The CDR3 DNA reads TGCGCCAGCAGCTTGGCCGGGGGGGCTGAAGCTTTCTTT. The chain joins TRBV5-1 to TRBJ1-1; tentative D call: TRBD1 (5 bases). The ends were cut back, 0 bases at V and 6 bases at J, with 9 bases in the middle. Germline lookup yields CDR1 SGHRS and CDR2 YFSETQ. The CDR3 is made up of 13 amino acids.

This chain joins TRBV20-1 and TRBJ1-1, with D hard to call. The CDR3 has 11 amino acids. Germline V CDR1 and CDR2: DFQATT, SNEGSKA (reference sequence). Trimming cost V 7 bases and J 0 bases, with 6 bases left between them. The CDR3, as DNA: TGCAGTGTCGAGTTGAACACTGAAGCTTTCTTT. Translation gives CSVELNTEAFF.

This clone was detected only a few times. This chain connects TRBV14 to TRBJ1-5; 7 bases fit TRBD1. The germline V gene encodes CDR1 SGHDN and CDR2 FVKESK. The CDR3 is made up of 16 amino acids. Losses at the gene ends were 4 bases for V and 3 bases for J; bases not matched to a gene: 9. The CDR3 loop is CASSRRTGVYNQPQHF. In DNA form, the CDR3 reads TGTGCCAGCAGCCGGCGTACAGGGGTTTACAATCAGCCCCAGCATTTT.

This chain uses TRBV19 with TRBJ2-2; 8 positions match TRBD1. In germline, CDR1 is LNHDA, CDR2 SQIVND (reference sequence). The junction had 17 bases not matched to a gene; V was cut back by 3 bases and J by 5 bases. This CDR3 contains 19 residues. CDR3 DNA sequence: TGTGCCAGTAGTATTCAGGGGGCAAGGATTGGGTGGCTGACCGGGGAGCTGTTTTTT. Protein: CASSIQGARIGWLTGELFF.

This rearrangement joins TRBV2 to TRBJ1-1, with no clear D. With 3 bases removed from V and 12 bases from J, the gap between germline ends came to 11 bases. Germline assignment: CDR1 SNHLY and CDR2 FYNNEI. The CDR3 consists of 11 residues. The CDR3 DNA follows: TGTGCCAGCAGTGAGAGCGGGGATTCTTTCTTT. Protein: CASSESGDSFF.

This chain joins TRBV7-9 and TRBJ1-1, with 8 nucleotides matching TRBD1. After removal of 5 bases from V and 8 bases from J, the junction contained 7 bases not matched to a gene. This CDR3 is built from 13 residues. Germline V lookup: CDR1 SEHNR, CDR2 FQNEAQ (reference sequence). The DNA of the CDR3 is TGTGCCAGCAGCATACTGCGGACAGGGGAAGCTTTCTTT. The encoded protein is CASSILRTGEAFF.

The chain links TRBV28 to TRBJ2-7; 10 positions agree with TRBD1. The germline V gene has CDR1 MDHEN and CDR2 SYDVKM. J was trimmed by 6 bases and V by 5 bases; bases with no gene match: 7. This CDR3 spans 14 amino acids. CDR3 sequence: CASSMTGGPLEQYF. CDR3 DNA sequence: TGTGCCAGCAGTATGACAGGGGGCCCTCTCGAGCAGTACTTC.

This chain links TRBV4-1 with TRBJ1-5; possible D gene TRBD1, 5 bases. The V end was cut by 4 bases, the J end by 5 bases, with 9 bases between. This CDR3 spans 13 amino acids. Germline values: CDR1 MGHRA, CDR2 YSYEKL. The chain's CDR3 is CASSRGRDQPQHF. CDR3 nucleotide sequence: TGCGCCAGCAGCCGGGGCAGGGATCAGCCCCAGCATTTT.

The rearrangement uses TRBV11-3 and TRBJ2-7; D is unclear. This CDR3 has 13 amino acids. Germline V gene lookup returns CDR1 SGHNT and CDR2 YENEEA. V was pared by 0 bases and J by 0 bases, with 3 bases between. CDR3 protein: CASSLDSSYEQYF. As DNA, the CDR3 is TGTGCCAGCAGCTTAGATAGCTCCTACGAGCAGTACTTC.

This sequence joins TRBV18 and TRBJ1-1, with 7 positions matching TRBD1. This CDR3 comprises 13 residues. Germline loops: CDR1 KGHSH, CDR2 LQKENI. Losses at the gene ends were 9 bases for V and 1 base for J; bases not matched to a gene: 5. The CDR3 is CASRGDRNTEAFF. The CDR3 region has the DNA TGTGCCAGTCGAGGGGACAGGAACACTGAAGCTTTCTTT.

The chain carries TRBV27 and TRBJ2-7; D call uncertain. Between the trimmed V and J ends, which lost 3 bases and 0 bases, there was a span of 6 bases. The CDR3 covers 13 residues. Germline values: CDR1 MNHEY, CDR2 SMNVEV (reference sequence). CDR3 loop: CASSFRSSYEQYF. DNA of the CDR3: TGTGCCAGCAGTTTCCGTAGCTCCTACGAGCAGTACTTC.

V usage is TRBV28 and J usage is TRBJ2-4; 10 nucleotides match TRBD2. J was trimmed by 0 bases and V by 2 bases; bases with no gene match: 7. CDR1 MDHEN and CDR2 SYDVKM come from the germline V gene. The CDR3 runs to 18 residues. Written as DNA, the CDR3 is TGTGCCAGCAGTTTAGAGCAGCGGGGGGGTGTAGCCAAAAACATTCAGTACTTC. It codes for CASSLEQRGGVAKNIQYF.

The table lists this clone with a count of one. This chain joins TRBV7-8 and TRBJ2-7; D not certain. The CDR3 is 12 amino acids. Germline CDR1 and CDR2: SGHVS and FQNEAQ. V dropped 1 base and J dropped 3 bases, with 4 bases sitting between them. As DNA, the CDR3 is TGTGCCAGCAGCTTAGTCCGCTACGAGCAGTACTTC. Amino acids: CASSLVRYEQYF.

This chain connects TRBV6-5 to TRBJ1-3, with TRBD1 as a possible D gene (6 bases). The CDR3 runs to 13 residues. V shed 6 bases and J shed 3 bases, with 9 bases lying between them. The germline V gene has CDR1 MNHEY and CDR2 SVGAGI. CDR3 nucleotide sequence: TGTGCCAGCAGGGACAGAAATGGAAACACCATATATTTT. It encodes CASRDRNGNTIYF.

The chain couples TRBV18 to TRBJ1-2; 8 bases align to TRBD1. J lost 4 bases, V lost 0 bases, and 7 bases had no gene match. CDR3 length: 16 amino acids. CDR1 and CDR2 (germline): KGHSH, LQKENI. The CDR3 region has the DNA TGTGCCAGCTCACCACCGGGTGGACAGGGCGGCTATGGCTACACCTTC. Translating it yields CASSPPGGQGGYGYTF.

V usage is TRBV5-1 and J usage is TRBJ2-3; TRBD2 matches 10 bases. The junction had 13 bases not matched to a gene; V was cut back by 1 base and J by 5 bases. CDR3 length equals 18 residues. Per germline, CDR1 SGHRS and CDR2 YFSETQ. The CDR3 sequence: CASSLRPSGGASGDTQYF. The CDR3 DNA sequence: TGCGCCAGCAGCTTGAGGCCCAGCGGGGGGGCCTCTGGAGATACGCAGTATTTT.

The CDR3 coding sequence is TGTGCCAGCAGCCCGGGACAGGGGGTGAATGAGCAGTTCTTC. Encoded protein: CASSPGQGVNEQFF. The J gene is TRBJ2-1, the V gene TRBV7-7, with 11 bases lining up with TRBD1. The CDR3 spans 14 residues. V shed 5 bases and J 7 bases; nucleotides not matched to a gene: 4. Per the germline V gene, CDR1 is SSHAT and CDR2 is FNYEAQ (reference sequence).

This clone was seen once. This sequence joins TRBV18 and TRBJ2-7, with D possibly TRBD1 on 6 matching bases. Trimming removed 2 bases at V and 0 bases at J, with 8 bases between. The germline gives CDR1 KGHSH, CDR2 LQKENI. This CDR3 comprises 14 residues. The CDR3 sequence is CASSPDRNSYEQYF. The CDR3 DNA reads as TGTGCCAGCTCACCAGACAGGAACTCCTACGAGCAGTACTTC.

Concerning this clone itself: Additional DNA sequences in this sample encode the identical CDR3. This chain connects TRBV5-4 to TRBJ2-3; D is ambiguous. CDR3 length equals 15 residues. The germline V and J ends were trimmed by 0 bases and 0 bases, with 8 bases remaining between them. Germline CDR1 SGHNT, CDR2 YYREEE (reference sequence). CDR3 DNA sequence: TGTGCCAGCAGCTTGGATCGCGCCAGCACAGATACGCAGTATTTT. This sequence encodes CASSLDRASTDTQYF.

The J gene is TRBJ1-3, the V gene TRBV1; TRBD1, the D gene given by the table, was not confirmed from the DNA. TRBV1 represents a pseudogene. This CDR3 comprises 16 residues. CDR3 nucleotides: TGCACCAGCAGCCAGTTCGGGACAGACTCTGGAAACACCATATATTTT. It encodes CTSSQFGTDSGNTIYF.

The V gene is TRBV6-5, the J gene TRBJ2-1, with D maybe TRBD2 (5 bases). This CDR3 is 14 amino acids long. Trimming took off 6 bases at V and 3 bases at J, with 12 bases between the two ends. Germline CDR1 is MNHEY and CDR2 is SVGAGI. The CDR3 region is CASRGSGNYNEQFF. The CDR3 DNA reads TGTGCCAGCAGGGGAAGCGGCAACTACAATGAGCAGTTCTTC.

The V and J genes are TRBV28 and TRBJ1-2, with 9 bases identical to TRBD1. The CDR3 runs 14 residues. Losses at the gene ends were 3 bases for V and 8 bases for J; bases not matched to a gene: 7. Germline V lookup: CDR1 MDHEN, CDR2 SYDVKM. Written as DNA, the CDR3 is TGTGCCAGCAGTTTGGGACAGGGAGTACACGGCTACACCTTC. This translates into CASSLGQGVHGYTF.

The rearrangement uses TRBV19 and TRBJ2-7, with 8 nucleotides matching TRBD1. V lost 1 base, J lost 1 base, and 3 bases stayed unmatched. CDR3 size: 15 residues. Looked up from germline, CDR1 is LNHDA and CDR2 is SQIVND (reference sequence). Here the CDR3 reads CASSIVGTGSYEQYF. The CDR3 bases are TGTGCCAGTAGTATAGTAGGGACAGGATCCTACGAGCAGTACTTC.

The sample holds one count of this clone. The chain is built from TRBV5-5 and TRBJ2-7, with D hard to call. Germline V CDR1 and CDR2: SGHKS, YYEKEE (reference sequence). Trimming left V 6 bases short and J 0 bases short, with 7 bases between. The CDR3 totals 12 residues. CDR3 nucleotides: TGTGCCAGCAAGCTCACCTCCTACGAGCAGTACTTC. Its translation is CASKLTSYEQYF.

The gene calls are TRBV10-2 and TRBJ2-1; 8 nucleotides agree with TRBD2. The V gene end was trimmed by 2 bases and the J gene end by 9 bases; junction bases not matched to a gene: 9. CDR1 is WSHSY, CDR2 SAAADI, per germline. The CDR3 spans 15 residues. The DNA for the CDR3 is TGCGCCAGCAGTGAGCATCTAGGGGCGGGGGGTGAGCAGTTCTTC. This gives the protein CASSEHLGAGGEQFF.

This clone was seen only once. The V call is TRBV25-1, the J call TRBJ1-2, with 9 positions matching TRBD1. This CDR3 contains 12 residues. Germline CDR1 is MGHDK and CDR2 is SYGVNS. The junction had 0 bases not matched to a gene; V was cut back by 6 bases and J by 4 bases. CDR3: CASRDRGYGYTF. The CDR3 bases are TGTGCCAGCAGGGACAGGGGCTATGGCTACACCTTC.

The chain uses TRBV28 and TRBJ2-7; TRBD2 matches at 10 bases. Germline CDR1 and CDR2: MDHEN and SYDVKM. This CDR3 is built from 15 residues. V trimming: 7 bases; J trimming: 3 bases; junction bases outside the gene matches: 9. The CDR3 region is CASKMGTSGNYEQYF. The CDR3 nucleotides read TGTGCCAGCAAAATGGGTACTAGCGGGAACTACGAGCAGTACTTC.

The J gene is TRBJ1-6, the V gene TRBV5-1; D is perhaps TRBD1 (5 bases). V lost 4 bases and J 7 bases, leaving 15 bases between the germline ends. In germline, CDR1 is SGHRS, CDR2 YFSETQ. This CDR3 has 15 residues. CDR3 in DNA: TGCGCCAGCAGCGCACAGGCCGGGTTCAATTCACCCCTCCACTTT. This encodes CASSAQAGFNSPLHF.

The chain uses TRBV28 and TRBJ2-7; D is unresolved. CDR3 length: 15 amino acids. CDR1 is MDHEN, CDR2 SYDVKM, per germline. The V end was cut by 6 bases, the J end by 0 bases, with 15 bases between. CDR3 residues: CASSPPLWSSYEQYF. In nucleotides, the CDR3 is TGTGCCAGCAGCCCACCCCTCTGGAGCTCCTACGAGCAGTACTTC.